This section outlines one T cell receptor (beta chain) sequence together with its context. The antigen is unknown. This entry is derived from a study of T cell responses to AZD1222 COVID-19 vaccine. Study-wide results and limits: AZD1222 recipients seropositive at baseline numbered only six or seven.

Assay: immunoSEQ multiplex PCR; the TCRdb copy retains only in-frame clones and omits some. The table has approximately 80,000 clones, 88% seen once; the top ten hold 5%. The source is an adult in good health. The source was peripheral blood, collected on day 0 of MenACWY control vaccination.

The CDR3 sequence is CASSGQMNTEAFF. CDR3 bases: TGTGCCAGCAGCGGACAGATGAACACTGAAGCTTTCTTT. V usage is TRBV5-8 and J usage is TRBJ1-1, with a weak D call TRBD1 (6 bases). The ends were cut back, 4 bases at V and 0 bases at J, with 7 bases in the middle. The germline CDR1 and CDR2 sequences are SGHTS and YDEGEE. The CDR3 covers 13 residues.